These 27 T cell receptor beta chains came from one sample sequenced in a study of blood T cell repertoires in COVID-19. The repertoire was sequenced with immunoSEQ multiplex PCR; TCRdb's copy has only in-frame clones and lacks some. The sample has 200,000 to 300,000 clones, roughly 80% seen once. The material sequenced was peripheral blood. The receptors originated from a woman younger than 30 with acute or convalescent COVID-19.

This clone has a handful of counts. The chain combines TRBV7-2 with TRBJ2-1, with 14 bases that match TRBD2. The V gene's germline CDR1 is SGHTA and CDR2 FQGNSA. The V segment lost 5 bases and the J segment 6 bases; nucleotides outside the gene matches: 6. The CDR3 spans 16 residues. In DNA, the CDR3 is TGTGCCAGCAGCGCCCGACTAGCGGGAGGGCCCAATGAGCAGTTCTTC. It yields the protein CASSARLAGGPNEQFF.

This chain joins TRBV3-1 (or the pseudogene TRBV3-2) and TRBJ2-2, with a possible D match to TRBD2 (5 bases). The CDR3 runs to 16 residues. The V end lost 0 bases, the J end lost 7 bases, and 15 bases lay between the germline ends. Per germline, CDR1 LGHDT and CDR2 YNNKEL (reference sequence). The CDR3 bases are TGTGCCAGCAGCCAAGATTTGAAGGGAAGCGGCGGGGAGCTGTTTTTT. This translates into CASSQDLKGSGGELFF.

The V call is TRBV4-1, the J call TRBJ2-1; D perhaps matches TRBD2 (6 bases). Germline V gene lookup returns CDR1 MGHRA and CDR2 YSYEKL. The CDR3 is made up of 15 amino acids. Trimming pared 3 bases from V and 5 bases from J, leaving 14 bases between. The CDR3 DNA sequence: TGCGCCAGCAGCCAGACTAGTGAGGTCGACAATGAGCAGTTCTTC. As protein: CASSQTSEVDNEQFF.

The chain uses TRBV4-1 and TRBJ2-5; 13 nucleotides match TRBD2. The ends lost 4 bases at V and 2 bases at J; junction bases unmatched: 4. Germline values: CDR1 MGHRA, CDR2 YSYEKL. CDR3 length: 16 amino acids. The CDR3 DNA is TGCGCCAGCAGCCGAGGACTAGCGGGGGCACAAGAGACCCAGTACTTC. This gives the protein CASSRGLAGAQETQYF.

This clone has more than one count but fewer than ten. This chain connects TRBV4-3 to TRBJ1-3, with D hard to call. The CDR3 runs to 18 residues. V was trimmed by 3 bases and J by 0 bases, leaving 18 bases between them. Germline CDR1 LGHNA, CDR2 YSLEER. The CDR3 is CASSQSPVGVNSGNTIYF. As DNA, the CDR3 is TGCGCCAGCAGCCAGAGTCCGGTGGGAGTCAACTCTGGAAACACCATATATTTT.

CDR3 in amino acids: CASSQGTYQPQHF. In DNA form, the CDR3 reads TGTGCCAGCAGCCAGGGGACCTATCAGCCCCAGCATTTT. The V call is TRBV11-2, the J call TRBJ1-5, with D tentatively TRBD1 (6 bases). Per the germline V gene, CDR1 is SGHAT and CDR2 is FQNNGV. V was clipped by 5 bases and J by 5 bases, with 10 bases between them. This CDR3 has 13 residues.

The rearrangement joins TRBV5-6 to TRBJ1-6; 7 bases agree with TRBD1. The germline V gene encodes CDR1 SGHDT and CDR2 YYEEEE. The V gene end was trimmed by 2 bases and the J gene end by 9 bases; junction bases not matched to a gene: 5. This CDR3 comprises 14 residues. Written as DNA, the CDR3 is TGTGCCAGCAGCTTAGGAGGGGGCACTTCACCCCTCCACTTT. It translates to CASSLGGGTSPLHF.

With regard to this clone: Additional DNA sequences in this sample encode the identical CDR3. The chain combines TRBV11-2 with TRBJ2-7; 9 bases are shared with TRBD2. V shed 6 bases, J shed 5 bases, and the junction held 14 bases outside the gene matches. This CDR3 is 16 amino acids long. Germline V lookup: CDR1 SGHAT, CDR2 FQNNGV. CDR3 sequence: CASSPLRGGRAHEQYF. The DNA for the CDR3 is TGTGCCAGCAGTCCCCTCAGGGGCGGGAGGGCCCACGAGCAGTACTTC.

Comment on this clone: The same CDR3 also results from other DNA sequences found in this sample. V gene TRBV19 combines with J gene TRBJ1-1; D call uncertain. Germline values: CDR1 LNHDA, CDR2 SQIVND (reference sequence). The CDR3 consists of 13 residues. V lost 1 base and J lost 1, with 4 bases in between. CDR3 region: CASSIGRNTEAFF. CDR3 nucleotide sequence: TGTGCCAGTAGTATAGGTAGGAACACTGAAGCTTTCTTT.

The chain uses TRBV28 and TRBJ2-7; 8 bases are shared with TRBD1. V gave up 3 bases and J gave up 2 bases; unmatched junction bases: 6. CDR1 is MDHEN, CDR2 SYDVKM, per germline. The CDR3 runs to 15 residues. The CDR3 spells CASSFLPTGAYEQYF. The DNA for the CDR3 is TGTGCCAGCAGTTTCCTCCCGACAGGGGCCTACGAGCAGTACTTC. Full variable domain (outside the CDR3, taken from reference TRBV28 and TRBJ2-7): DVKVTQSSRYLVKRTGEKVFLECVQDMDHENMFWYRQDPGLGLRLIYFSYDVKMKEKGDIPEGYSVSREKKERFSLILESASTNQTSMYLCASSFLPTGAYEQYFGPGTRLTVT.

This clone was seen just once. The chain employs TRBV7-2 and TRBJ2-3, with unresolved D. Germline V gene lookup returns CDR1 SGHTA and CDR2 FQGNSA. The CDR3 covers 15 residues. V lost 0 bases and J 0 bases, leaving 7 bases between the germline ends. The CDR3 region is CASSLAAISTDTQYF. In nucleotides, the CDR3 is TGTGCCAGCAGCTTAGCGGCCATTAGCACAGATACGCAGTATTTT.

The chain joins TRBV7-2 to TRBJ2-3, with D possibly being TRBD2 (5 bases). V was shortened by 5 bases and J by 2 bases, with 14 bases between the two germline ends. CDR3 size: 15 residues. Germline values: CDR1 SGHTA, CDR2 FQGNSA. CDR3 in amino acids: CASSPTLGNTDTQYF. In nucleotides, the CDR3 is TGTGCCAGCAGCCCGACACTAGGAAACACAGATACGCAGTATTTT.

The rearrangement links TRBV29-1 to TRBJ2-1; D tentatively fits TRBD1 or TRBD2 (7 bases each). Germline V gene data show CDR1 as SQVTM and CDR2 as ANQGSEA. The length of the CDR3 is 14 residues. V shed 7 bases and J shed 9 bases, with 22 bases lying between them. CDR3 residues: CSGGGGQLVSEQFF. The CDR3 bases are TGCAGCGGGGGAGGGGGACAGCTCGTGTCTGAGCAGTTCTTC.

This clone was observed once. The chain employs TRBV4-2 and TRBJ2-1; TRBD2 aligns across 14 bases. V lost 0 bases and J lost 4; bases outside the gene matches: 8. Germline CDR1 LGHNA, CDR2 YNFKEQ. The CDR3 runs 19 residues. CDR3 DNA: TGTGCCAGCAGCCAAGACGTCGTGACTAGCGGGAGGGAATACAATGAGCAGTTCTTC. Its protein is CASSQDVVTSGREYNEQFF.

This rearrangement joins TRBV2 to TRBJ1-2; 8 nucleotides line up with TRBD1. Germline CDR1 SNHLY, CDR2 FYNNEI. This CDR3 contains 15 residues. J was trimmed by 2 bases and V by 5 bases; bases with no gene match: 7. The CDR3, as DNA: TGTGCCAGCAGTTTTCAATCAGGGGGCAACTATGGCTACACCTTC. This sequence encodes CASSFQSGGNYGYTF.

This chain connects TRBV25-1 to TRBJ2-5, with no clear D. Trimming removed 1 base at V and 7 bases at J, with 16 bases between. The CDR3 has 15 amino acids. Per germline, CDR1 MGHDK and CDR2 SYGVNS. For the CDR3, the DNA is TGTGCCAGCAGTGAATCGACTGGAGTTCTAGGGACCCAGTACTTC. Its protein product is CASSESTGVLGTQYF.

This rearrangement joins TRBV10-2 to TRBJ2-7; 7 bases line up with TRBD2. The CDR3 extends over 15 amino acids. Trimming cost V 3 bases and J 2 bases; bases outside gene matches: 7. CDR1 WSHSY and CDR2 SAAADI come from the germline V gene. CDR3 bases: TGCGCCAGCAGTGACACCAGCGGGACCCCCTACGAGCAGTACTTC. Its protein product is CASSDTSGTPYEQYF.

This rearrangement joins TRBV3-1 (or the pseudogene TRBV3-2) to TRBJ1-5; D gene unclear. CDR3 size: 17 residues. The germline gives CDR1 LGHDT, CDR2 YNNKEL (reference sequence). V was pared by 1 base and J by 4 bases, with 17 bases between. The CDR3 DNA follows: TGTGCCAGCAGCCAAGGGACTGTAGAAAAAAATAATCAGCCCCAGCATTTT. The encoded protein is CASSQGTVEKNNQPQHF.

V is TRBV7-9 and J is TRBJ1-2; D uncertain. The germline CDR1 and CDR2 sequences are SEHNR and FQNEAQ (reference sequence). CDR3 length: 11 amino acids. Trimming left V 5 bases short and J 8 bases short, with 9 bases between. The CDR3 DNA follows: TGTGCCAGCAGCACCCGGTACGGCTACACCTTC. Its protein product is CASSTRYGYTF.

V usage is TRBV10-2 and J usage is TRBJ2-7; no firm D call. The CDR3 contains 12 residues. Looked up from germline, CDR1 is WSHSY and CDR2 is SAAADI. With 7 bases removed from V and 6 bases from J, the gap between germline ends came to 13 bases. The CDR3 bases are TGCGCCAGCATGACGGTTCGCGGCGAGCAGTACTTC. It yields the protein CASMTVRGEQYF.

V and J are TRBV5-6 and TRBJ2-7; TRBD1 agrees at 8 bases. J lost 2 bases, V lost 4 bases, and 5 bases had no gene match. This CDR3 contains 14 residues. Germline values: CDR1 SGHDT, CDR2 YYEEEE. The CDR3 region is CASSPGGLPYEQYF. CDR3 sequence (DNA): TGTGCCAGCAGCCCAGGGGGCTTACCCTACGAGCAGTACTTC.

V and J are TRBV28 and TRBJ1-1; 8 nucleotides agree with TRBD1. The CDR3 sequence is 16 residues long. The J segment lost 1 base and the V segment lost 8 bases, leaving 12 bases of the junction unmatched. From germline, CDR1 is MDHEN and CDR2 SYDVKM. The CDR3 nucleotides are TGTGCCAGCGTCCGAACAGGGGGTTTCGGGAACACTGAAGCTTTCTTT. This translates into CASVRTGGFGNTEAFF.

This clone was detected only once. The CDR3 here is CASSFRGTPPWDEQYF. CDR3 bases: TGTGCCAGCAGTTTTAGAGGGACACCCCCTTGGGACGAGCAGTACTTC. The chain uses TRBV27 and TRBJ2-7; a possible D gene is TRBD1 (6 bases). This CDR3 is 16 amino acids long. Trimming took 3 bases from V and 5 from J, leaving 20 bases between them. Germline lookup yields CDR1 MNHEY and CDR2 SMNVEV (reference sequence).

This rearrangement joins TRBV5-6 to TRBJ1-2, with D possibly TRBD1 on 6 matching bases. V was pared by 4 bases and J by 5 bases, with 9 bases between. The CDR3 runs to 12 residues. Germline V gene data show CDR1 as SGHDT and CDR2 as YYEEEE. CDR3 residues: CASSGGGYGYTF. The CDR3 DNA sequence: TGTGCCAGCAGCGGGGGCGGGTATGGCTACACCTTC.

As DNA, the CDR3 is TGTGCCAGCACCCGCGGACAGGGCGATGAGCAGTTCTTC. This codes for CASTRGQGDEQFF. The chain carries TRBV12-3 or TRBV12-4 and TRBJ2-1; 8 nucleotides match TRBD1. The CDR3 consists of 13 residues. With 7 bases clipped from V and 8 bases from J, the junction kept 7 bases outside the gene matches.

There are a few counts of this clone. The rearrangement uses TRBV27 and TRBJ2-2, with D maybe TRBD2 (6 bases). The CDR3 has 15 amino acids. Trimming shortened V by 3 bases and J by 4 bases, and 12 bases separated the two germline ends. Germline V gene sequence: CDR1 MNHEY, CDR2 SMNVEV (reference sequence). CDR3 amino acids: CASSLEGGSTGELFF. The CDR3 DNA reads TGTGCCAGCAGTTTGGAGGGAGGAAGCACCGGGGAGCTGTTTTTT.

The chain recombines TRBV7-3 with TRBJ2-3; D gene uncertain. V was pared by 4 bases and J by 0 bases, with 2 bases between. CDR3 size: 12 residues. Germline CDR1 and CDR2: SGHTA and FQGTGA. For the CDR3, the DNA is TGTGCCAGCAGCTCTAGCACAGATACGCAGTATTTT. It yields the protein CASSSSTDTQYF.